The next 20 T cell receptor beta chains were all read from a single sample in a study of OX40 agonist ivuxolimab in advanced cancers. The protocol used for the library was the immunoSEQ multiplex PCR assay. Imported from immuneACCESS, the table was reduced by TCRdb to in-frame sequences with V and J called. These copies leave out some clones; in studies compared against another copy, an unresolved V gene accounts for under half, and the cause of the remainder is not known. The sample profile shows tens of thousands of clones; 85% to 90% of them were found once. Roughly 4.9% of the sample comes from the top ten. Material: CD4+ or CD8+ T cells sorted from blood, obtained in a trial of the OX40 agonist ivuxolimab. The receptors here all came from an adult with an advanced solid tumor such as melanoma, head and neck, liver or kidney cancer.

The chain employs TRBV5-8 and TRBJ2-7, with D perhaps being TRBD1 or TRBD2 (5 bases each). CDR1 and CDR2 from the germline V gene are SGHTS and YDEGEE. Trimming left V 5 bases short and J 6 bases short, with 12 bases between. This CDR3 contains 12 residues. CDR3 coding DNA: TGTGCCAGCAGTCGAGGGGTCGGCGAGCAGTACTTC. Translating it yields CASSRGVGEQYF.

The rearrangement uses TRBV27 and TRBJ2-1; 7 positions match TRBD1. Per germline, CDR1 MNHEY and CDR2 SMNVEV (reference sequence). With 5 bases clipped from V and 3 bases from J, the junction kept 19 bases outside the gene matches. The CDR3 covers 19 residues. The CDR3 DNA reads TGTGCCAGCAGTCGTTCGGGACAGCCCGGATCTACTAGCTACAATGAGCAGTTCTTC. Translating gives CASSRSGQPGSTSYNEQFF.

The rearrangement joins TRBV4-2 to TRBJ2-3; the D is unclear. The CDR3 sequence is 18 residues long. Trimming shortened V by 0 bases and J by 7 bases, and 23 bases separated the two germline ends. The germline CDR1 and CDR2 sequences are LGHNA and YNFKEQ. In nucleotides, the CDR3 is TGTGCCAGCAGCCAAGATTCACCCCTCCTCGGGCGGTTAAATACGCAGTATTTT. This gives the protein CASSQDSPLLGRLNTQYF.

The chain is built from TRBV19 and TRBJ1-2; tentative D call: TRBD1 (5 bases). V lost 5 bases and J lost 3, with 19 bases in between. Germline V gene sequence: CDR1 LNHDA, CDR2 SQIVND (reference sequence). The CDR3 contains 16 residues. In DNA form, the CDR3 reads TGTGCCAGTAGTGGAGGGACTCAAAACTGGGACTATGGCTACACCTTC. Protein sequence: CASSGGTQNWDYGYTF.

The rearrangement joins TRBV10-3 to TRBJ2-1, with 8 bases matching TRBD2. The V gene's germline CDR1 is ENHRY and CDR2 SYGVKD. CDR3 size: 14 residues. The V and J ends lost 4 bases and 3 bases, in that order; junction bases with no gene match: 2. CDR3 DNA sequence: TGTGCCATCAGTGGCGGGGGGAGCTACAATGAGCAGTTCTTC. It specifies CAISGGGSYNEQFF.

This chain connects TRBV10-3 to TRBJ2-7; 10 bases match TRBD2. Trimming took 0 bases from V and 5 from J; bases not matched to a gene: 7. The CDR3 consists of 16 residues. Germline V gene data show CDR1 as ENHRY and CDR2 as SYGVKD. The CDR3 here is CAISESSLAGEDEQYF. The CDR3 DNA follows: TGTGCCATCAGTGAGTCGAGTCTAGCGGGAGAGGACGAGCAGTACTTC.

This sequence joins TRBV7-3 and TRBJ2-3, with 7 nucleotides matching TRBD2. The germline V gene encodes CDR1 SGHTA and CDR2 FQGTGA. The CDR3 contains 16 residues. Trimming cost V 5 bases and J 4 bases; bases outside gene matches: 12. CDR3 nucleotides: TGTGCCAGCAGCCCCACTAGCGCCCTCGGGGCAGATACGCAGTATTTT. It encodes CASSPTSALGADTQYF.

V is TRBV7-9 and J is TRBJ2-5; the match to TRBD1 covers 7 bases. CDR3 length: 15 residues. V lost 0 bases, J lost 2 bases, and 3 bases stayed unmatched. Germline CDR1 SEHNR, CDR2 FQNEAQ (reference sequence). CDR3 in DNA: TGTGCCAGCAGCTTAGCGGGCAGGGGGCAAGAGACCCAGTACTTC. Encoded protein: CASSLAGRGQETQYF.

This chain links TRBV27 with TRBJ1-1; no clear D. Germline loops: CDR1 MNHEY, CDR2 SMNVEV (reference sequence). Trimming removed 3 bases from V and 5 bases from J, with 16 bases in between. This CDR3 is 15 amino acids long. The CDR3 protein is CASSFGPEPRTEAFF. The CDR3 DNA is TGTGCCAGCAGTTTCGGGCCAGAGCCGAGGACTGAAGCTTTCTTT.

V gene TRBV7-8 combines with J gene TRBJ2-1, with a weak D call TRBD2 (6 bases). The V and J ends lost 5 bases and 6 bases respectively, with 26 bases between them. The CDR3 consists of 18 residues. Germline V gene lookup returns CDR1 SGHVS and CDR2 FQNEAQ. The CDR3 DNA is TGTGCCAGCAGCCCAGGAATCCCGGAGGGCCTCTGGGGCAATGAGCAGTTCTTC. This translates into CASSPGIPEGLWGNEQFF.

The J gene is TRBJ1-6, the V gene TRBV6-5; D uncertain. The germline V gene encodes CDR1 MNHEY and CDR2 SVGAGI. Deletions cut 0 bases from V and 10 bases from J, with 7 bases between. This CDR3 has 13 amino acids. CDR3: CASSYSAPSPLHF. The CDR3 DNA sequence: TGTGCCAGCAGTTACTCGGCTCCCTCACCCCTCCACTTT.

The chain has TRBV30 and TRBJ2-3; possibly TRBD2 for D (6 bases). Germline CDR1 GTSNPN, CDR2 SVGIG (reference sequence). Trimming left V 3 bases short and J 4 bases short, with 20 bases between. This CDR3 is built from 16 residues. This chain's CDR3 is CAWRPAEASAADTQYF. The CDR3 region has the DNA TGTGCCTGGAGGCCCGCGGAGGCTAGCGCCGCAGATACGCAGTATTTT.

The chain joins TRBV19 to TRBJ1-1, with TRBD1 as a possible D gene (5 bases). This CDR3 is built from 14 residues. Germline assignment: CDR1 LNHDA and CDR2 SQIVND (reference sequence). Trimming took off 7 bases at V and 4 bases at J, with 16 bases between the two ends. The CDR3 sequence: CASNHRAGRTEAFF. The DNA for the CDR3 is TGTGCCAGTAATCATAGAGCGGGGCGCACTGAAGCTTTCTTT.

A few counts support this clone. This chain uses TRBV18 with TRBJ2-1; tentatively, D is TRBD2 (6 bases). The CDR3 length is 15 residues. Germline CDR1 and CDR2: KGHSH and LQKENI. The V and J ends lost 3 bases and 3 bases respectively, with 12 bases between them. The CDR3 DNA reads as TGTGCCAGCTCACCCGGGTCGGGGGTCTACAATGAGCAGTTCTTC. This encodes CASSPGSGVYNEQFF.

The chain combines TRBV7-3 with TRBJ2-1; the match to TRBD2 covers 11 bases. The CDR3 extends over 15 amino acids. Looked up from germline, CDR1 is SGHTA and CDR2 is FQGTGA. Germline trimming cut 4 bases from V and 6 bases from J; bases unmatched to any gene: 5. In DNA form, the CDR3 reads TGTGCCAGCAGCTCCGGGACTAGCGGAATCAATGAGCAGTTCTTC. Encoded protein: CASSSGTSGINEQFF.

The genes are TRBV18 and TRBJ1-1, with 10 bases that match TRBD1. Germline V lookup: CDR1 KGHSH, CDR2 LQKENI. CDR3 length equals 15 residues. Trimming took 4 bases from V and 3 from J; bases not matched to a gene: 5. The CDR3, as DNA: TGTGCCAGCTCACTCCTGGACAGGGGGGACACTGAAGCTTTCTTT. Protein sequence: CASSLLDRGDTEAFF.

CDR3: CASRTADTGELFF. Here the CDR3 DNA reads TGCGCCAGCCGGACAGCGGACACCGGGGAGCTGTTTTTT. This chain links TRBV5-1 with TRBJ2-2, with D perhaps TRBD1 (6 bases). Trimming stripped 7 bases from V and 3 bases from J, with 10 bases between. Germline CDR1 is SGHRS and CDR2 is YFSETQ. This CDR3 is 13 amino acids long.

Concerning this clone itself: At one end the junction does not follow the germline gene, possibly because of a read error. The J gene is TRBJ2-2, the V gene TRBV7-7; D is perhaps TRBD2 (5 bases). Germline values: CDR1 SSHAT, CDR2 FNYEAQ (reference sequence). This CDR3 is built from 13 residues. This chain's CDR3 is CASSLRDTGELFF. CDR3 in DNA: TGTGCTAGCAGCTTGCGGGACACCGGGGAGCTGTTTTTT.

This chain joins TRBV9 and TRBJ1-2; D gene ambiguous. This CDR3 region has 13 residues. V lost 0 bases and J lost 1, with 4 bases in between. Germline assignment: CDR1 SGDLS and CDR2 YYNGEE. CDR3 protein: CASSVDYNYGYTF. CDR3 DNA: TGTGCCAGCAGCGTAGACTATAACTATGGCTACACCTTC.

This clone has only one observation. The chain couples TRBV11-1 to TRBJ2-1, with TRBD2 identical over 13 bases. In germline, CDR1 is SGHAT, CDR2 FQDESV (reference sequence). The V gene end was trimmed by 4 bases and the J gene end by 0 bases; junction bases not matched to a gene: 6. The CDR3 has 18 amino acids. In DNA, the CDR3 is TGTGCCAGCAGCTCCCGACTAGCGGGAGGTAGCTCCTACAATGAGCAGTTCTTC. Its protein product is CASSSRLAGGSSYNEQFF.